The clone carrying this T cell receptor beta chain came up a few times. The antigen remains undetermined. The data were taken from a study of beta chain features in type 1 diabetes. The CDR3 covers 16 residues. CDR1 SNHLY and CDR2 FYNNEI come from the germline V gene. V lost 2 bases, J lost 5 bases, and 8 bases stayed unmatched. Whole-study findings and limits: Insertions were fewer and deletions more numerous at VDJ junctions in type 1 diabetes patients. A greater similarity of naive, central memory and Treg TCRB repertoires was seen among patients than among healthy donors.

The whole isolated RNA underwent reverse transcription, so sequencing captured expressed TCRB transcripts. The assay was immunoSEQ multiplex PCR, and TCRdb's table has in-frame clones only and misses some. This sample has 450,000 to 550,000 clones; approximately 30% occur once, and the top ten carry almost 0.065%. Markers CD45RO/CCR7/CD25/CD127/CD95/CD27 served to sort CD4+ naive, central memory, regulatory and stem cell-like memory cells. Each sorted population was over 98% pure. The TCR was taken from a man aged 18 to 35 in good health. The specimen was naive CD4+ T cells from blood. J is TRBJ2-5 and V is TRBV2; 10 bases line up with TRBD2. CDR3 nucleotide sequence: TGTGCCAGCAGTGAAAGCCTAGCGGGAGCGGGGGAGACCCAGTACTTC. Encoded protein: CASSESLAGAGETQYF. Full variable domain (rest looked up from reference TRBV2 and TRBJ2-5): EPEVTQTPSHQVTQMGQEVILRCVPISNHLYFYWYRQILGQKVEFLVSFYNNEISEKSEIFDDQFSVERPDGSNFTLKIRSTKLEDSAMYFCASSESLAGAGETQYFGPGTRLLVL.